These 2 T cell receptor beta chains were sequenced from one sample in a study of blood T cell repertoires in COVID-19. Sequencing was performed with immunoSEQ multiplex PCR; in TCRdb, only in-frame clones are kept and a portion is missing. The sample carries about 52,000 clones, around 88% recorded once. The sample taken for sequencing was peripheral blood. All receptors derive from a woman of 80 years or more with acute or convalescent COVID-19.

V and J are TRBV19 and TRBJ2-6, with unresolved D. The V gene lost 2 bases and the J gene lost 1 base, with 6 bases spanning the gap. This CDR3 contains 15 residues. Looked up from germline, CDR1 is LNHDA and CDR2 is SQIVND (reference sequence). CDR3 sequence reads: CASSIPQSGANVLTF. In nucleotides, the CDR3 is TGTGCCAGTAGTATACCCCAATCTGGGGCCAACGTCCTGACTTTC. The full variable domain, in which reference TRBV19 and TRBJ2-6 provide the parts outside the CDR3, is DGGITQSPKYLFRKEGQNVTLSCEQNLNHDAMYWYRQDPGQGLRLIYYSQIVNDFQKGDIAEGYSVSREKKESFPLTVTSAQKNPTAFYLCASSIPQSGANVLTFGAGSRLTVL.

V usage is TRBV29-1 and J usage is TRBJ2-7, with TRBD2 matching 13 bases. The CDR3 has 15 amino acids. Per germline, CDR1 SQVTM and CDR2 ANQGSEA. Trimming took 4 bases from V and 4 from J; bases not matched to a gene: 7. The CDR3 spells CSVGGLAGVKYEQYV. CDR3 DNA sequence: TGCAGCGTTGGCGGACTAGCGGGAGTCAAATACGAGCAGTACGTC.